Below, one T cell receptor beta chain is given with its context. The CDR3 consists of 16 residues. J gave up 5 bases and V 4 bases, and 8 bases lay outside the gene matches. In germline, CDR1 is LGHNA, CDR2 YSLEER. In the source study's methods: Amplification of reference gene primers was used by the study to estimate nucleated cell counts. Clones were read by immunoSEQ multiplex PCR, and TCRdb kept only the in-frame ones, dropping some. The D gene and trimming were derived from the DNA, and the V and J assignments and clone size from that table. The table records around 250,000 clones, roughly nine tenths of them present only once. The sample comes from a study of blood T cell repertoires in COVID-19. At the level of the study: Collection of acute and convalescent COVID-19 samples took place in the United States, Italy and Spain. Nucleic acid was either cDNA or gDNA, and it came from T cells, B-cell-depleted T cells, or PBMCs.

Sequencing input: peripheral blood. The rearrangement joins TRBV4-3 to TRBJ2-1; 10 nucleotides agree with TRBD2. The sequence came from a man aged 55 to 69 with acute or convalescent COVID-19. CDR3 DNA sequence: TGCGCCAGCAGCCCTGGGGCTAGCGGGAGTAACAATGAGCAGTTCTTC. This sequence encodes CASSPGASGSNNEQFF.